This T cell receptor (beta chain) was sequenced for a study of blood T cell repertoires in COVID-19 (dated by TCRdb to the early 2020s). In the study overall: Collaborator samples came from the United States, Italy and Spain and covered acute and convalescent phases of COVID-19. The prospective study material was composed of cDNA or gDNA derived from T cells, B-cell-depleted T cells, or PBMCs. Deeply sampled blood TCRbeta repertoires from subjects exposed to, actively infected with, or recovered from COVID-19 were included in the dataset. The repertoires were made available in a free public database intended to serve as a resource for research on the immune response to SARS-CoV-2. The samples were drawn from two sources: the first 160 participants of the ongoing ImmuneRACE study, and fewer than 1,500 subjects contributed by 6 global collaborators. Nearly every sample came with metadata listing a de-identified subject ID, COVID-19 status, age in years and sex. Where available, HLA class I and class II types were taken from metadata supplied by the sample provider and were not determined by assay-based typing. The study at large found these results: The quantity of clinical and demographic metadata differed by source and by participant and was supplied without curation.

Whole blood was collected in K2EDTA tubes by collaborating institutions according to the institutions' own protocols. For TCRbeta analysis, collaborators shipped samples in one of three forms: frozen whole blood, isolated PBMCs, or DNA extracted from either of those sample types. V gives up 0 bases and J gives up 5 bases, and the segment between their germline ends measures 9 bases. The CDR3 runs 15 residues from the cysteine to the phenylalanine. The only DNA kept is the CDR3, 45 bases in frame from the first base. The CDR1 and CDR2 encoded by the germline V gene are SGHRS and YFSETQ. TCRbeta CDR3 regions were amplified from genomic DNA using the immunoSEQ Assay, a bias-controlled multiplex PCR. The authors processed their data as follows. The number of nucleated cells in each sample was estimated from the amplification of reference gene primers within the assay. To quantify the absolute abundance of each unique TCRbeta CDR3 rearrangement, sequence reads were collapsed and filtered. For each sample, productive Simpson clonality was calculated as the square root of Simpson's diversity index across productive rearrangements. This immuneACCESS table, as held by TCRdb, lists in-frame sequences with V and J called but not all clones. Of the missing ones, under half trace to an unresolved V gene in checked studies; the others have no known cause. That table is the source of V, J and clone size, and D and trimming were worked out from the DNA. This sample comprises around 700,000 clones, just under 90% of them detected only once. The ten most abundant clones make up over 0.2% of the sample.

A note on this clone: What antigen it recognizes has not been identified. The input lacks base qualities; no much larger clone sits a single base away.

The TCR sequence derives from a woman aged 18-29 years with acute or convalescent COVID-19. This receptor chain uses TRBV5-1 and TRBJ1-6; a tentative D call is TRBD1 (5 bases match). The sequencing sample was made of peripheral blood. The CDR3 region: CASSLGGADNSPLHF. The nucleotides are TGCGCCAGCAGCTTGGGGGGCGCGGATAATTCACCCCTCCACTTT. Extended through the reference TRBV5-1 and TRBJ1-6 proteins, this CDR3 yields the full variable domain: KAGVTQTPRYLIKTRGQQVTLSCSPISGHRSVSWYQQTPGQGLQFLFEYFSETQRNKGNFPGRFSGRQFSNSRSEMNVSTLELGDSALYLCASSLGGADNSPLHFGNGTRLTVT.